These 28 T cell receptor beta chains originate from one sample sequenced in a study of patients and donors after allogeneic stem cell transplantation (TCRdb year 2020). The library was produced with RT-PCR. TCRdb records NextSeq 550 as the sequencer. Starting from the raw public reads, TCRdb applied fastp trimming at Q25, assembled clones with MiXCR and retained in-frame beta chains. CDR3 protein duplicates are merged, each entry listing the most common genes and DNA. In this sample the table shows 920,000 or so distinct CDR3 sequences, roughly 18% of which occur a single time. The ten largest account for 5.5% to 6.5% of the sample. What was sequenced was blood, either unsorted or a sorted T cell fraction (not recorded which). Receptors were obtained from a human donor who was either an allogeneic HSCT recipient or a stem cell or donor lymphocyte infusion donor (not recorded which). It is not recorded whose cells these are; they may come from a transplant donor.

The CDR3, as DNA: TGTGCCTGGAGTGGGCACAGGGGGAGGACTGAAGCTTTCTTT. It yields the protein CAWSGHRGRTEAFF. The V gene is TRBV30, the J gene TRBJ1-1; 8 nucleotides match TRBD1. Germline trimming cut 1 base from V and 5 bases from J; bases unmatched to any gene: 6. Germline V gives CDR1 GTSNPN, CDR2 SVGIG (reference sequence). The CDR3 covers 14 residues.

This clonotype came up a few times. At one boundary the junction diverges from the germline segment, which might be a read error. The rearrangement uses TRBV4-3 and TRBJ2-1, with 7 bases fitting TRBD2. The length of the CDR3 is 13 residues. CDR1 is LGHNA, CDR2 YSLEER, per germline. CDR3 protein: CASSQGDGRLRVF. The CDR3 DNA reads as TGCGCCAGCAGCCAAGGCGACGGGAGGCTCCGGGTCTTC.

This clonotype was seen more than once but under ten times. The chain employs TRBV11-1 and TRBJ1-4; 7 bases are shared with TRBD1. CDR3 length: 18 amino acids. Germline trimming cut 4 bases from V and 0 bases from J; bases unmatched to any gene: 11. The germline gives CDR1 SGHAT, CDR2 FQDESV (reference sequence). The CDR3 DNA follows: TGTGCCAGCAGCTCCCTGACAGGGAGGGGACCAACTAATGAAAAACTGTTTTTT. This translates into CASSSLTGRGPTNEKLFF.

Only a few counts were recorded for this clonotype. The V and J genes are TRBV5-1 and TRBJ2-7, with 8 bases matching TRBD1. V trimming: 4 bases; J trimming: 2 bases; junction bases outside the gene matches: 5. CDR3 length equals 14 residues. Looked up from germline, CDR1 is SGHRS and CDR2 is YFSETQ. CDR3 amino acids: CASSMGQVTYEQYF. The CDR3 nucleotides are TGCGCCAGCAGCATGGGACAGGTAACCTACGAGCAGTACTTC.

A note on this clonotype: One junction end does not reproduce the germline sequence, and a read error may be involved. The chain has TRBV20-1 and TRBJ2-1; D is unresolved. The germline V gene encodes CDR1 DFQATT and CDR2 SNEGSKA (reference sequence). This CDR3 region has 11 residues. The CDR3: CSARLSNGQFF. CDR3 bases: TGCAGTGCTAGATTATCCAATGGGCAGTTCTTC.

The rearrangement links TRBV12-3 or TRBV12-4 to TRBJ2-3; perhaps TRBD2 as D (5 bases). Trimming removed 8 bases at V and 0 bases at J, with 21 bases between. This CDR3 has 17 residues. CDR3 coding DNA: TGTGCCAGCCGGCCCCCCGGCGGACTTTCTAGCACAGATACGCAGTATTTT. Its translation is CASRPPGGLSSTDTQYF.

This clonotype was picked up many times. The rearrangement links TRBV10-3 to TRBJ1-2; no clear D. Trimming cost V 6 bases and J 4 bases, with 15 bases left between them. In germline, CDR1 is ENHRY, CDR2 SYGVKD. CDR3 size: 14 residues. The CDR3 DNA reads as TGTGCCATCAGCCCCACTACGTCCGGCTATGGCTACACCTTC. Its protein is CAISPTTSGYGYTF.

The chain links TRBV6-5 to TRBJ1-1; 10 nucleotides agree with TRBD1. In germline, CDR1 is MNHEY, CDR2 SVGAGI. Trimming took 2 bases from V and 5 from J; bases not matched to a gene: 5. The CDR3 extends over 15 amino acids. The CDR3 DNA sequence: TGTGCCAGCAGTTACGGGACAGGGGCGTGGACTGAAGCTTTCTTT. It translates to CASSYGTGAWTEAFF.

J is TRBJ1-2 and V is TRBV4-3; no clear D. CDR1 is LGHNA and CDR2 is YSLEER in the germline V gene. V lost 0 bases and J lost 1, with 12 bases in between. The CDR3 loop spans 16 amino acids. The CDR3 sequence is CASSQDVTERNYGYTF. The CDR3, as DNA: TGCGCCAGCAGCCAAGACGTCACAGAACGTAACTATGGCTACACCTTC.

This clonotype was picked up one time. CDR3 sequence reads: CASAGQGAMNEQFF. The CDR3 DNA reads as TGCGCCAGCGCCGGACAGGGGGCCATGAATGAGCAGTTCTTC. The genes are TRBV5-1 and TRBJ2-1, with 11 bases aligning to TRBD1. The V segment lost 7 bases and the J segment 7 bases; nucleotides outside the gene matches: 7. CDR3 size: 14 residues. The germline gives CDR1 SGHRS, CDR2 YFSETQ.

The rearrangement uses TRBV4-2 and TRBJ2-1; D remains unclear. CDR1 is LGHNA and CDR2 is YNFKEQ in the germline V gene. The CDR3 is 13 amino acids. The V and J ends lost 3 bases and 6 bases respectively, with 9 bases between them. The CDR3 spells CASSQGSGNEQFF. CDR3 nucleotides: TGTGCCAGCAGCCAGGGTTCGGGCAATGAGCAGTTCTTC.

The chain links TRBV29-1 to TRBJ2-1; D assignment may be TRBD1 or TRBD2 (5 bases each). Trimming pared 4 bases from V and 6 bases from J, leaving 16 bases between. CDR1 is SQVTM, CDR2 ANQGSEA, per germline. The CDR3 totals 14 residues. CDR3 protein: CSVGVGAATNEQFF. CDR3 coding DNA: TGCAGCGTTGGTGTCGGGGCCGCTACCAATGAGCAGTTCTTC.

V usage is TRBV12-3 or TRBV12-4 and J usage is TRBJ1-4; D is unresolved. V lost 3 bases and J lost 8, with 19 bases in between. CDR3 length: 16 residues. This CDR3 reads CASSFLPIVRREKLFF. CDR3 nucleotides: TGTGCCAGCAGTTTTTTGCCCATTGTACGTAGGGAAAAACTGTTTTTT.

The rearrangement joins TRBV12-3 or TRBV12-4 to TRBJ1-4; tentatively, D is TRBD1 (6 bases). The CDR3 has 15 amino acids. V lost 3 bases and J 14 bases, leaving 22 bases between the germline ends. The chain's CDR3 is CASSLGGGVSLSLFF. The CDR3 region has the DNA TGTGCCAGCAGTTTGGGAGGGGGGGTCTCTCTAAGTCTGTTTTTT.

The CDR3 DNA follows: TGTGCCAGCAGTCCAAACAGGGGATATGACGAGCAGTACTTC. This codes for CASSPNRGYDEQYF. The chain is built from TRBV9 and TRBJ2-7, with TRBD1 matching over 7 bases. Germline V gives CDR1 SGDLS, CDR2 YYNGEE. The CDR3 length is 14 residues. J was trimmed by 5 bases and V by 5 bases; bases with no gene match: 10.

The CDR3 region has the DNA TGTGCCAGCAGCTTGGCTCCGGGAAAGACCTACGAGCAGTACTTC. Its translation: CASSLAPGKTYEQYF. The chain links TRBV5-6 to TRBJ2-7; perhaps TRBD2 as D (5 bases). CDR1 and CDR2 from the germline V gene are SGHDT and YYEEEE. The germline V and J ends were trimmed by 0 bases and 2 bases, with 12 bases remaining between them. The CDR3 is made up of 15 amino acids.

There are many counts of this clonotype. This sequence joins TRBV9 and TRBJ2-3, with 11 bases matching TRBD2. The CDR3 is made up of 16 amino acids. Per the germline V gene, CDR1 is SGDLS and CDR2 is YYNGEE. Trimming took 3 bases from V and 4 from J; bases not matched to a gene: 7. This CDR3 is CASSEITSGGPDTQYF. The CDR3 DNA follows: TGTGCCAGCAGCGAGATTACTAGCGGGGGCCCAGATACGCAGTATTTT.

This clonotype has a count of ten or more. V and J are TRBV4-3 and TRBJ2-1; no clear D. V shed 0 bases and J shed 1 base, with 7 bases lying between them. The CDR3 extends over 15 amino acids. Germline CDR1 is LGHNA and CDR2 is YSLEER. The CDR3 protein is CASSQDSSSYNEQFF. As DNA, the CDR3 is TGCGCCAGCAGCCAAGATTCCAGTTCCTACAATGAGCAGTTCTTC.

This clonotype has a handful of counts. The chain employs TRBV7-9 and TRBJ2-1; D is ambiguous. Per the germline V gene, CDR1 is SEHNR and CDR2 is FQNEAQ (reference sequence). This CDR3 region has 15 residues. Deletions cut 2 bases from V and 3 bases from J, with 11 bases between. CDR3 sequence: CASSLQGNFYNEQFF. CDR3 in DNA: TGTGCCAGCAGCTTACAAGGGAACTTCTACAATGAGCAGTTCTTC.

The V gene is TRBV11-2, the J gene TRBJ2-7; a weak D match, TRBD1 (5 bases). CDR1 is SGHAT, CDR2 FQNNGV, per germline. V was clipped by 2 bases and J by 1 base, with 15 bases between them. This CDR3 spans 16 amino acids. The CDR3 DNA is TGTGCCAGCAGCTTATCATCAGGGTTAGGGTCCTACGAGCAGTACTTC. It encodes CASSLSSGLGSYEQYF.

This rearrangement joins TRBV29-1 to TRBJ2-1; D assignment may be TRBD1 or TRBD2 (5 bases each). Looked up from germline, CDR1 is SQVTM and CDR2 is ANQGSEA. The CDR3 loop spans 13 amino acids. Trimming cost V 6 bases and J 4 bases, with 13 bases left between them. The CDR3 coding sequence is TGCAGCGTGGGACCGACTATGTACAATGAGCAGTTCTTC. This gives the protein CSVGPTMYNEQFF.

This clonotype was seen a few times. The V and J genes are TRBV5-1 and TRBJ2-7, with D perhaps matching TRBD1 or TRBD2 (5 bases each). CDR1 SGHRS and CDR2 YFSETQ come from the germline V gene. Trimming shortened V by 2 bases and J by 3 bases, and 21 bases separated the two germline ends. CDR3 length: 17 amino acids. CDR3 in amino acids: CASSFWSRWDPNYEQYF. DNA of the CDR3: TGCGCCAGCAGCTTCTGGTCAAGGTGGGACCCGAACTACGAGCAGTACTTC.

V usage is TRBV24-1 and J usage is TRBJ2-5; D ambiguous. Between the trimmed V and J ends, which lost 8 bases and 4 bases, there was a span of 13 bases. There are 13 residues in the CDR3. CDR1 KGHDR and CDR2 SFDVKD come from the germline V gene. CDR3 region: CATNGSPGETQYF. In DNA, the CDR3 is TGTGCCACCAATGGTAGCCCGGGAGAGACCCAGTACTTC.

V and J are TRBV7-9 and TRBJ1-1; D is unresolved. V lost 3 bases and J lost 4, with 12 bases in between. Germline CDR1 is SEHNR and CDR2 is FQNEAQ (reference sequence). The CDR3 is made up of 14 amino acids. CDR3 amino acids: CASSFDLVGTEAFF. CDR3 sequence (DNA): TGTGCCAGCAGCTTCGACCTGGTTGGCACTGAAGCTTTCTTT.

In regard to this clonotype: One end of the junction does not line up with germline, which may come from a read error. The V call is TRBV11-2, the J call TRBJ2-1, with 9 bases identical to TRBD1. Germline CDR1 and CDR2: SGHAT and FQNNGV. The CDR3 covers 16 residues. The CDR3 loop reads CASSPKGQGDPNQQFF. CDR3 DNA sequence: TGTGCCAGCAGCCCCAAGGGACAGGGTGATCCCAATCAGCAGTTCTTC. Full variable domain (outside the CDR3, taken from reference TRBV11-2 and TRBJ2-1): EAGVAQSPRYKIIEKRQSVAFWCNPISGHATLYWYQQILGQGPKLLIQFQNNGVVDDSQLPKDRFSAERLKGVDSTLKIQPAKLEDSAVYLCASSPKGQGDPNQQFFGPGTRLTVL.

Written as DNA, the CDR3 is TGTGCCAGCAGCCAAGATTCCAGTAGCAATCAGCCCCAGCATTTT. This codes for CASSQDSSSNQPQHF. The chain couples TRBV4-2 to TRBJ1-5; D is undetermined. The ends were cut back, 0 bases at V and 0 bases at J, with 6 bases in the middle. This CDR3 comprises 15 residues. CDR1 and CDR2 from the germline V gene are LGHNA and YNFKEQ.

The CDR3 loop is CSARALTTYGYTF. The CDR3 DNA reads as TGCAGTGCTAGGGCCTTGACAACCTATGGCTACACCTTC. The rearrangement uses TRBV20-1 and TRBJ1-2; D unresolved. Germline CDR1 and CDR2: DFQATT and SNEGSKA (reference sequence). The CDR3 totals 13 residues. V dropped 3 bases and J dropped 4 bases, with 12 bases sitting between them.

In its sample, this clonotype was seen a few times. The V and J genes are TRBV6-4 and TRBJ2-1; no definite D call. Germline V gene lookup returns CDR1 MRHNA and CDR2 SNTAGT. Trimming took 0 bases from V and 9 from J, leaving 6 bases between them. The CDR3 loop spans 12 amino acids. CDR3 coding DNA: TGTGCCAGCAGTGACTCCAGAGTTGAGCAGTTCTTC. Its protein product is CASSDSRVEQFF.